This T cell receptor (beta chain) was recovered during a study of shared clonotypes between healthy human individuals. CD45RO negativity and positive selection for CCR7 defined naive CD8 cells, a population that excluded terminally differentiated effector memory CD45RA+ cells. Regarding the study as a whole: Sequencing of the sorted subsets was shown by rarefaction to be incomplete despite large depth.

Measured with immunoSEQ multiplex PCR; TCRdb has only the in-frame clones, and not every one. The table records approximately 600,000 clones, about 95% of them present only once. Germline V gene lookup returns CDR1 MNHNS and CDR2 SASEGT. Trimming cost V 8 bases and J 4 bases, with 12 bases left between them. There are 12 residues in the CDR3. As for this clone: Its antigen is unknown.

The source of this sequence is a woman under 40 in good health. The sample taken for sequencing was naive CD8+ T cells sorted from blood. The rearrangement joins TRBV6-1 to TRBJ2-7, with a possible D match to TRBD2 (6 bases). The CDR3 region is CASGGGVYEQYF. The CDR3 region has the DNA TGTGCCAGCGGTGGCGGGGTATACGAGCAGTACTTC.